Below are 14 T cell receptor beta chains sequenced from a single sample in a study of T-cell reconstitution after alpha-beta-depleted transplantation in children. A library of TCRbeta sequences, prepared with unique molecular identifiers, was generated. Using its own MiXCR run on the PCR reads, TCRdb lists one record per CDR3 protein. Altogether hundreds of thousands of distinct CDR3 sequences are present, around 17% being singletons, with the ten largest covering approximately 5%. The sequencing here drew on PBMCs, mostly from graft donor cells, taken 360 days after TCRalphabeta/CD19-depleted stem cell transplant. Receptors originate from a male patient younger than 18 who had a stem cell transplant for acute lymphoblastic leukemia, so the T cells may come from the graft donor.

There are a few counts of this clonotype. This chain joins TRBV6-1 and TRBJ2-2; 11 nucleotides align to TRBD1. The germline gives CDR1 MNHNS, CDR2 SASEGT. The CDR3 extends over 18 amino acids. The ends lost 6 bases at V and 3 bases at J; junction bases unmatched: 12. The CDR3 sequence: CASRWTGGPIIYTGELFF. The CDR3 nucleotides are TGTGCCAGCAGGTGGACAGGGGGCCCTATCATATACACCGGGGAGCTGTTTTTT.

The V and J genes are TRBV20-1 and TRBJ1-1, with 7 bases matching TRBD1. Unmatched junction bases numbered 11, after V lost 5 bases and J lost 8 bases. CDR3 size: 13 residues. CDR1 is DFQATT, CDR2 SNEGSKA, per germline (reference sequence). This chain's CDR3 is CSAWDSRGIEAFF. The CDR3 nucleotides read TGCAGTGCTTGGGACAGCAGGGGGATAGAAGCTTTCTTT.

This clonotype occurred a few times. The chain joins TRBV5-1 to TRBJ2-5, with D maybe TRBD2 (5 bases). Per the germline V gene, CDR1 is SGHRS and CDR2 is YFSETQ. This CDR3 region has 15 residues. Trimming pared 0 bases from V and 5 bases from J, leaving 14 bases between. The CDR3 reads CASSLGGSGRETQYF. CDR3 in DNA: TGCGCCAGCAGCTTGGGCGGCAGCGGCAGGGAGACCCAGTACTTC.

This clonotype was seen ten or more times. J is TRBJ1-5 and V is TRBV15; tentatively, D is TRBD1 (5 bases). There are 16 residues in the CDR3. Trimming left V 0 bases short and J 5 bases short, with 14 bases between. Germline V gives CDR1 LNHNV, CDR2 YYDKDF (reference sequence). CDR3 sequence reads: CATSRDRVGGHQPQHF. CDR3 nucleotide sequence: TGTGCCACCAGCAGAGACAGGGTGGGCGGCCATCAGCCCCAGCATTTT.

Concerning this clonotype itself: Mismatch with germline at one junction end may stem from a read error. The chain's CDR3 is CASSLRGKAINF. The CDR3 region has the DNA TGTGCCAGCAGTTTAAGGGGTAAAGCAATCAACTTC. This chain uses TRBV28 with TRBJ2-7, with D maybe TRBD1 (5 bases). CDR3 length: 12 amino acids. CDR1 and CDR2 from the germline V gene are MDHEN and SYDVKM.

In its sample, this clonotype was seen a few times. The CDR3 DNA reads TGTGCCAGCAGCTTAGAGGCGGGAGTAGGTGTGGAGACCCAGTACTTC. Translation gives CASSLEAGVGVETQYF. This sequence joins TRBV7-8 and TRBJ2-5, with 7 nucleotides matching TRBD2. The CDR3 loop spans 16 amino acids. J was trimmed by 5 bases and V by 1 base; bases with no gene match: 10. CDR1 is SGHVS, CDR2 FQNEAQ, per germline.

This clonotype was counted only a few times. The V call is TRBV5-1, the J call TRBJ2-1; 8 bases line up with TRBD2. CDR1 is SGHRS, CDR2 YFSETQ, per germline. Trimming at V came to 4 bases and at J to 3 bases, leaving 12 bases not matched to a gene. The CDR3 spans 17 residues. The CDR3 DNA is TGCGCCAGCAGCGTCCTAGGAGCGGGAGTTGGCTACAATGAGCAGTTCTTC. It encodes CASSVLGAGVGYNEQFF.

The CDR3 DNA reads as TGTGCCAGCAGCTTCCGGGACAGGGGATCGCCTCAGCATTTT. Encoded protein: CASSFRDRGSPQHF. The chain couples TRBV5-5 to TRBJ1-5; 10 bases are shared with TRBD1. This CDR3 region has 14 residues. Per the germline V gene, CDR1 is SGHKS and CDR2 is YYEKEE (reference sequence). Germline trimming cut 2 bases from V and 13 bases from J; bases unmatched to any gene: 9. Full variable domain (outside the CDR3, taken from reference TRBV5-5 and TRBJ1-5): DAGVTQSPTHLIKTRGQQVTLRCSPISGHKSVSWYQQVLGQGPQFIFQYYEKEERGRGNFPDRFSARQFPNYSSELNVNALLLGDSALYLCASSFRDRGSPQHFGDGTRLSIL.

This clonotype was counted only a few times. The J gene is TRBJ1-2, the V gene TRBV29-1; D remains ambiguous. Germline CDR1 and CDR2: SQVTM and ANQGSEA. V gave up 2 bases and J gave up 5 bases, with 9 bases separating them. The CDR3 spans 12 residues. As DNA, the CDR3 is TGCAGCGTTGAAAGGGAGACGTATGGCTACACCTTC. It codes for CSVERETYGYTF. Full variable domain (remainder filled in from reference TRBV29-1 and TRBJ1-2): SAVISQKPSRDICQRGTSLTIQCQVDSQVTMMFWYRQQPGQSLTLIATANQGSEATYESGFVIDKFPISRPNLTFSTLTVSNMSPEDSSIYLCSVERETYGYTFGSGTRLTVV.

CDR3 sequence: CASTLAGVKTGELFF. The CDR3 nucleotides read TGTGCCAGCACCTTAGCGGGAGTAAAAACCGGGGAGCTGTTTTTT. V usage is TRBV3-1 and J usage is TRBJ2-2, with 9 bases aligning to TRBD2. V dropped 7 bases and J dropped 5; count of bases not matched to a gene: 8. This CDR3 spans 15 amino acids. Per germline, CDR1 LGHDT and CDR2 YNNKEL (reference sequence).

This clonotype was counted at least ten times. CDR3 protein: CASSPLTSRVYNEQFF. The CDR3 DNA reads TGTGCCAGCAGCCCTCTCACTAGTAGGGTTTACAATGAGCAGTTCTTC. The V and J genes are TRBV7-8 and TRBJ2-1; a weak D match, TRBD2 (5 bases). Trimming removed 5 bases at V and 4 bases at J, with 18 bases between. CDR1 and CDR2 (germline): SGHVS, FQNEAQ. The CDR3 length is 16 residues.

This clonotype was observed a handful of times. The chain is built from TRBV5-1 and TRBJ2-1; TRBD2 agrees at 12 bases. Germline lookup yields CDR1 SGHRS and CDR2 YFSETQ. The CDR3 totals 15 residues. V was clipped by 7 bases and J by 7 bases; unmatched bases: 9. CDR3 nucleotide sequence: TGCGCCAGCCACGTGACTAGCGGGAGTCAGAATGAGCAGTTCTTC. Its translation is CASHVTSGSQNEQFF. Full variable domain (rest looked up from reference TRBV5-1 and TRBJ2-1): KAGVTQTPRYLIKTRGQQVTLSCSPISGHRSVSWYQQTPGQGLQFLFEYFSETQRNKGNFPGRFSGRQFSNSRSEMNVSTLELGDSALYLCASHVTSGSQNEQFFGPGTRLTVL.

This clonotype showed up just a few times. V usage is TRBV20-1 and J usage is TRBJ1-1; D is perhaps TRBD1 (5 bases). Per germline, CDR1 DFQATT and CDR2 SNEGSKA (reference sequence). The CDR3 length is 15 residues. The V and J ends lost 3 bases and 0 bases respectively, with 14 bases between them. CDR3 amino acids: CSARRGTSMNTEAFF. CDR3 DNA: TGCAGTGCTAGGAGAGGGACTAGCATGAACACTGAAGCTTTCTTT.

J is TRBJ2-5 and V is TRBV5-1; weak D call: TRBD1 (6 bases). The germline gives CDR1 SGHRS, CDR2 YFSETQ. V lost 4 bases and J 1 base, leaving 11 bases between the germline ends. The CDR3 loop spans 14 amino acids. This chain's CDR3 is CASSNLQGQETQYF. CDR3 sequence (DNA): TGCGCCAGCAGCAACCTACAGGGCCAAGAGACCCAGTACTTC. The full variable domain, completed using reference TRBV5-1 and TRBJ2-5, is KAGVTQTPRYLIKTRGQQVTLSCSPISGHRSVSWYQQTPGQGLQFLFEYFSETQRNKGNFPGRFSGRQFSNSRSEMNVSTLELGDSALYLCASSNLQGQETQYFGPGTRLLVL.